This T cell receptor beta chain is drawn from a study of PD-L1 blockade in urothelial cancer. In the study overall: Prior regimens of chemotherapy numbered 0 to 3 per patient. Analyzed time points were 3 weeks (second dose) and 6 weeks after therapy began. A median blood sample held about 140,000 T cells and approximately 83,000 unique TCRs.

The germline V gene has CDR1 MNHEY and CDR2 SMNVEV (reference sequence). The CDR3 is 18 residues long. The V gene end was trimmed by 8 bases and the J gene end by 0 bases; junction bases not matched to a gene: 13. This sample's time point: pretreatment peripheral blood. TCRdb keeps only in-frame clones here, not all; method: immunoSEQ multiplex PCR. The data show over 100,000 clones, approximately 84% seen once. The V gene is TRBV27, the J gene TRBJ2-1, with 10 bases matching TRBD2. The sample in question was PBMCs, obtained around atezolizumab (anti-PD-L1) treatment. The clonotype comes from a middle-aged man with urothelial cancer. For the CDR3, the DNA is TGTGCCAGCCACCGGCTAGCGGGAGTAACTAGCTCCTACAATGAGCAGTTCTTC. This gives the protein CASHRLAGVTSSYNEQFF.